This T cell receptor beta chain was documented in a study of T cell responses to AZD1222 COVID-19 vaccine. Study-level results: Close to half of spike-specific TCRs reportedly recognize unmutated variant regions.

The analysis combined second doses at about 4 or about 12 weeks. The method was immunoSEQ multiplex PCR; TCRdb's version includes in-frame clones alone and lacks a portion of them. This repertoire shows some 140,000 clones, about 93% found once; its top ten account for approximately 6.5%. Of note for this clone: Its antigen is unidentified.

Sequencing was performed on peripheral blood, taken 28 days after the second AZD1222 dose. The sequence was obtained from an adult who received the AZD1222 COVID-19 vaccine.

CDR3 coding DNA: TGCGCCAGCAGCTTGGGGGGATACACAGATACGCAGTATTTT. This encodes CASSLGGYTDTQYF. The V call is TRBV5-1, the J call TRBJ2-3; D not certain. This CDR3 has 14 residues. V was shortened by 0 bases and J by 2 bases, with 7 bases between the two germline ends. Germline CDR1 is SGHRS and CDR2 is YFSETQ. The full variable domain, in which reference TRBV5-1 and TRBJ2-3 provide the parts outside the CDR3, is KAGVTQTPRYLIKTRGQQVTLSCSPISGHRSVSWYQQTPGQGLQFLFEYFSETQRNKGNFPGRFSGRQFSNSRSEMNVSTLELGDSALYLCASSLGGYTDTQYFGPGTRLTVL.